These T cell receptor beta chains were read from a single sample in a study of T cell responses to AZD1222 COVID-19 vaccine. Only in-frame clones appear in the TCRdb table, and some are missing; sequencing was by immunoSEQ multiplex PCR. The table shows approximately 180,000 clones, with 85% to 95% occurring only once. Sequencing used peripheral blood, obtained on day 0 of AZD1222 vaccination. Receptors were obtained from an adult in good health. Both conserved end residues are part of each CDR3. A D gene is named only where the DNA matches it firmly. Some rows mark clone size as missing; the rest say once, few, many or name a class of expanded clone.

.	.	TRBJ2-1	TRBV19	CASSTRVTVNHYNEQFF	TGTGCCAGTAGTACCCGAGTCACGGTGAATCATTACAATGAGCAGTTCTTC
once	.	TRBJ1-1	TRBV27	CASSLGVRGMNTEAFF	TGTGCCAGCAGTTTGGGGGTAAGGGGTATGAACACTGAAGCTTTCTTT
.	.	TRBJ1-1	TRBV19	CASRSNQGNGNTEAFF	TGTGCCAGTAGGAGTAATCAGGGGAATGGGAACACTGAAGCTTTCTTT
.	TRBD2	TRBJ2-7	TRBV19	CASSTAGVSYEQYF	TGTGCCAGTAGTACAGCGGGAGTGTCCTACGAGCAGTACTTC
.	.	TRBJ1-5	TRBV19	CASSIFRGQTSNQPQHF	TGTGCCAGTAGTATTTTCCGAGGACAGACAAGCAATCAGCCCCAGCATTTT
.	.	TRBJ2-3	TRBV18	CASSPKGEGHTQYF	TGTGCCAGCTCACCAAAGGGTGAGGGCCATACGCAGTATTTT
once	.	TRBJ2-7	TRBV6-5	CATSPGYEAYEQYF	TGTGCCACAAGTCCAGGGTACGAAGCCTACGAGCAGTACTTC
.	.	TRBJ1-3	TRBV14	CASSPLDAGNTIYF	TGTGCCAGCAGCCCTCTGGACGCCGGAAACACCATATATTTT
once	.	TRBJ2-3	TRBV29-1	CSVENQGHTDTQYF	TGCAGCGTTGAAAACCAGGGGCACACAGATACGCAGTATTTT
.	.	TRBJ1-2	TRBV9	CASSPDGLGYTF	TGTGCCAGCAGCCCGGACGGTCTTGGCTACACCTTC
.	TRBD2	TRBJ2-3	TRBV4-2	CASSQFTSGSYADTQYF	TGTGCCAGCAGCCAATTTACTAGCGGGAGTTACGCAGATACGCAGTATTTT
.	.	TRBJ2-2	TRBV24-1	CATSEGTGELFF	TGTGCCACCAGTGAGGGCACCGGGGAGCTGTTTTTT
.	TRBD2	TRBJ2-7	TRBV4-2	CASSQDVGGAYEQYF	TGTGCCAGCAGCCAAGACGTCGGGGGGGCCTACGAGCAGTACTTC
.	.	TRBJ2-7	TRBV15	CATSRDRSSSSYEQYF	TGTGCCACCAGCAGAGATCGAAGCTCCTCCTCCTACGAGCAGTACTTC
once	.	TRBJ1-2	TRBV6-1	CASSEWGNYGYTF	TGTGCCAGCAGTGAATGGGGAAACTATGGCTACACCTTC
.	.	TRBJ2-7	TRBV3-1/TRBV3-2	CASSQDGGSSYEQYF	TGTGCCAGCAGCCAAGACGGAGGGAGCTCCTACGAGCAGTACTTC
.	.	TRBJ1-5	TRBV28	CATLEYSNQPQHF	TGTGCCACCCTCGAATATAGCAATCAGCCCCAGCATTTT
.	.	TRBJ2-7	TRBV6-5	CASHPWATEQDEQYF	TGTGCCAGCCATCCCTGGGCCACAGAGCAGGACGAGCAGTACTTC
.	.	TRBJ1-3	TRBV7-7	CASSLDPGNTIYF	TGTGCCAGCAGCTTAGACCCTGGAAACACCATATATTTT
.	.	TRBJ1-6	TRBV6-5	CASSYRENSPLHF	TGTGCCAGCAGTTACAGGGAAAATTCACCCCTCCACTTT
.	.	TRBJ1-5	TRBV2	CASSELGRSNQPQHF	TGTGCCAGCAGTGAACTAGGGAGGAGCAATCAGCCCCAGCATTTT
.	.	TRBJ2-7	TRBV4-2	CASSQEARGTSYEQYF	TGTGCCAGCAGCCAAGAAGCTCGAGGGACCTCCTACGAGCAGTACTTC
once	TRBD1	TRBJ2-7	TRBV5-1	CASSSPGQGSYEQYF	TGCGCCAGCAGCTCCCCGGGACAGGGATCCTACGAGCAGTACTTC
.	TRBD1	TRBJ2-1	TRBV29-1	CSVRTGTEQFF	TGCAGCGTTCGGACAGGGACTGAGCAGTTCTTC
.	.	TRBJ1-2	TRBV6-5	CASSYPGAYGYTF	TGTGCCAGCAGTTACCCAGGGGCCTATGGCTACACCTTC
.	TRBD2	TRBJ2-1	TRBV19	CASSIDREGRDEQFF	TGTGCCAGTAGTATTGATCGGGAGGGAAGGGATGAGCAGTTCTTC
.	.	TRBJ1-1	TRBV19	CASKYEPSNTEAFF	TGTGCCAGTAAGTACGAACCCTCGAACACTGAAGCTTTCTTT
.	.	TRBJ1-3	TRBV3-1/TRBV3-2	CASRPPPPGNTIYF	TGTGCCAGCAGGCCCCCGCCGCCTGGAAACACCATATATTTT
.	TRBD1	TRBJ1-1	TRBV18	CASSPLGQGYGGAFF	TGTGCCAGCTCACCACTGGGACAGGGGTATGGGGGAGCTTTCTTT
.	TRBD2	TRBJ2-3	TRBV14	CASSLAGGKDTQYF	TGTGCCAGCAGCCTAGCGGGAGGTAAAGATACGCAGTATTTT
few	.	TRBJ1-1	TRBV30	CAWSDRDTEAFF	TGTGCCTGGAGTGACAGGGACACTGAAGCTTTCTTT
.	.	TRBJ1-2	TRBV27	CASSTIRNSLNYGYTF	TGTGCCAGCAGTACGATAAGGAACAGCCTTAACTATGGCTACACCTTC
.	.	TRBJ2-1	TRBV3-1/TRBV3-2	CASSSDSFYNEQFF	TGTGCCAGCAGCTCCGACAGCTTTTACAATGAGCAGTTCTTC
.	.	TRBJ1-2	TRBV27	CASSLSTGTRGYTF	TGTGCCAGCAGTTTGTCGACAGGCACTAGGGGCTACACCTTC
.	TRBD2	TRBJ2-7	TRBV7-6	CASSKTLAGGPGYEQYF	TGTGCCAGCAGCAAGACTTTAGCGGGAGGGCCGGGGTACGAGCAGTACTTC
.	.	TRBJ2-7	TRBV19	CASSIGSLVEQYF	TGTGCCAGTAGTATCGGCAGCCTCGTCGAGCAGTACTTC
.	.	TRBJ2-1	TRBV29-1	CSVSKPSSYNEQFF	TGCAGCGTTTCAAAACCCTCTTCCTACAATGAGCAGTTCTTC
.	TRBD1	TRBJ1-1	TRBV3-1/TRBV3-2	CASSQDRDRDIPEAFF	TGTGCCAGCAGCCAAGATCGGGACAGGGACATCCCAGAAGCTTTCTTT
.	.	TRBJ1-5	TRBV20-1	CSASPLGGQGNQPQHF	TGCAGTGCTAGTCCCCTGGGGGGGCAAGGCAATCAGCCCCAGCATTTT
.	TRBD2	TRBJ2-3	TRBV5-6	CASSLYGVTSSSTDTQYF	TGTGCCAGCAGCTTGTATGGGGTGACTAGCTCTAGCACAGATACGCAGTATTTT
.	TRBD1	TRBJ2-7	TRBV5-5	CASSLPGGFEQYF	TGTGCCAGCAGCTTGCCAGGGGGCTTTGAGCAGTACTTC
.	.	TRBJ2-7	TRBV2	CASSETWGQGYEQYF	TGTGCCAGCAGTGAGACGTGGGGGCAGGGGTACGAGCAGTACTTC
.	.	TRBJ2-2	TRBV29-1	CSVYRDGNTGELFF	TGCAGCGTTTACAGGGACGGGAACACCGGGGAGCTGTTTTTT
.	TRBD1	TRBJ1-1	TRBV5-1	CASSWTGGLVNTEAFF	TGCGCCAGCAGCTGGACAGGGGGCTTGGTGAACACTGAAGCTTTCTTT
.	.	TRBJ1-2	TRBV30	CAWSDTGYNGYTF	TGTGCCTGGAGCGATACAGGGTATAATGGCTACACCTTC
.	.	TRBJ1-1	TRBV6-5	CASSQRNTEAFF	TGTGCCAGCAGTCAACGAAACACTGAAGCTTTCTTT
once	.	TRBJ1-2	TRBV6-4	CASSDVASRGYGYTF	TGTGCCAGCAGTGACGTGGCGTCGAGAGGTTATGGCTACACCTTC
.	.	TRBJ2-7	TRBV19	CASSIGRGLPAEQYF	TGTGCCAGTAGTATAGGGAGGGGCCTCCCCGCCGAGCAGTACTTC
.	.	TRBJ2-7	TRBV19	CASSNPDRTYEQYF	TGTGCCAGTAGTAACCCTGACAGAACCTACGAGCAGTACTTC
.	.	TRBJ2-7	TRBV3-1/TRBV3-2	CASSLGLDPGSYEQYF	TGTGCCAGCAGCTTGGGACTTGATCCGGGCTCCTACGAGCAGTACTTC
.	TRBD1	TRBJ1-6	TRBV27	CASSSLARGSSYNSPLHF	TGTGCCAGCAGTTCCCTGGCCAGGGGGAGCTCCTATAATTCACCCCTCCACTTT
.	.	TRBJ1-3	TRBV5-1	CASSLGPSGNTIYF	TGCGCCAGCAGCTTGGGCCCCTCTGGAAACACCATATATTTT
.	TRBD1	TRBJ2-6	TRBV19	CASSGRTGDSGANVLTF	TGTGCCAGTAGTGGGCGGACAGGGGACTCTGGGGCCAACGTCCTGACTTTC
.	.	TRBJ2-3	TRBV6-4	CASSPTRGGADTQYF	TGTGCCAGCAGCCCTACTAGAGGGGGAGCAGATACGCAGTATTTT